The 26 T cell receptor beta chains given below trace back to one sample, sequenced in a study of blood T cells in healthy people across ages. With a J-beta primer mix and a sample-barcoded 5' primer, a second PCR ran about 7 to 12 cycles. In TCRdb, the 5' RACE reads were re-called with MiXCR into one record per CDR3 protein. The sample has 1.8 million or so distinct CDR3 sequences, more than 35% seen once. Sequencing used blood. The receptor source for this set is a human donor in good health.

The chain's CDR3 is CASSSTPRGIYEQYF. In DNA, the CDR3 is TGTGCCAGCAGCTCGACCCCGAGGGGTATCTACGAGCAGTACTTC. The gene calls are TRBV7-9 and TRBJ2-7; the D gene could be TRBD1 or TRBD2 (5 bases each). The V gene's germline CDR1 is SEHNR and CDR2 FQNEAQ (reference sequence). The V end lost 4 bases, the J end lost 3 bases, and 16 bases lay between the germline ends. This CDR3 contains 15 residues. Based on the CDR3 plus reference TRBV7-9 and TRBJ2-7, the full variable domain is DTGVSQNPRHKITKRGQNVTFRCDPISEHNRLYWYRQTLGQGPEFLTYFQNEAQLEKSRLLSDRFSAERPKGSFSTLEIQRTEQGDSAMYLCASSSTPRGIYEQYFGPGTRLTVT.

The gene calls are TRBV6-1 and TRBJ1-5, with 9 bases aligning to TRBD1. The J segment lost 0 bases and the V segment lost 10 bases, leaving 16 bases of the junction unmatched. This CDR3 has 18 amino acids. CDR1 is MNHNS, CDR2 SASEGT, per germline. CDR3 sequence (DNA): TGTGCCACTTTACCCTCCTTCGGACAGGGGTATAGCAATCAGCCCCAGCATTTT. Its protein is CATLPSFGQGYSNQPQHF.

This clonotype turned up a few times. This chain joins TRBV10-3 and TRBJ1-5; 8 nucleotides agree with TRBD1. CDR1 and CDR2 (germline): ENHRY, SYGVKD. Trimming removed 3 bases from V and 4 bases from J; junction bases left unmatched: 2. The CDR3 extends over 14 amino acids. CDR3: CAISDGTGNQPQHF. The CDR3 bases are TGTGCCATCAGTGATGGGACAGGTAATCAGCCCCAGCATTTT.

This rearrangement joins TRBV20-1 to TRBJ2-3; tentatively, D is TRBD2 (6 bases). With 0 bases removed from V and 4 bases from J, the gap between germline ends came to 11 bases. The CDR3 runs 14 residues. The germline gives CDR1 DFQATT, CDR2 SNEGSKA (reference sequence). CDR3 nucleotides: TGCAGTGCTAGAGATCTCCGGGGGTCAGATACGCAGTATTTT. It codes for CSARDLRGSDTQYF.

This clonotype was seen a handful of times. CDR3 region: CASSLDVGDIYYEQYF. In DNA, the CDR3 is TGCGCCAGCAGCTTGGATGTGGGGGACATCTACTACGAGCAGTACTTC. The genes are TRBV5-1 and TRBJ2-7, with D maybe TRBD1 (6 bases). Trimming pared 0 bases from V and 3 bases from J, leaving 16 bases between. This CDR3 has 16 amino acids. Germline V gives CDR1 SGHRS, CDR2 YFSETQ.

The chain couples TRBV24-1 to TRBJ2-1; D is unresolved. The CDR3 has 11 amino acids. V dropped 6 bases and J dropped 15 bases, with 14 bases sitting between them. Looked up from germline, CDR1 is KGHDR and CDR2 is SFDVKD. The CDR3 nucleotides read TGTGCCACCAGTTCCTCGCTCCAATCGTTCTTC. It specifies CATSSSLQSFF.

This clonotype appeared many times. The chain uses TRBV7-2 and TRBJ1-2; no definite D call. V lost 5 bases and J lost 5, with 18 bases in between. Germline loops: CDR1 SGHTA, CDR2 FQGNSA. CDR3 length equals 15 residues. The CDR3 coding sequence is TGTGCCAGCAGCCCCCGGAGGGAAGGAAATTATGGCTACACCTTC. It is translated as CASSPRREGNYGYTF.

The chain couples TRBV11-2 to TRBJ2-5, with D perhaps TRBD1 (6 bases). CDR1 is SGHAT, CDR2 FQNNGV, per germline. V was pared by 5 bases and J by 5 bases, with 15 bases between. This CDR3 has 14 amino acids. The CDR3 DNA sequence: TGTGCCAGCAGCCCGAGTTTCAGGGGTGAGACCCAGTACTTC. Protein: CASSPSFRGETQYF.

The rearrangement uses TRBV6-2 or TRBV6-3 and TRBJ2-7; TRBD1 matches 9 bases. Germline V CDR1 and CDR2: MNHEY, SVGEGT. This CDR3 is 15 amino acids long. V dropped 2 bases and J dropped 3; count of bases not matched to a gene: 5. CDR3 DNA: TGTGCCAGCAGTTACCCCGGGACAGGGTTCTACGAGCAGTACTTC. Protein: CASSYPGTGFYEQYF.

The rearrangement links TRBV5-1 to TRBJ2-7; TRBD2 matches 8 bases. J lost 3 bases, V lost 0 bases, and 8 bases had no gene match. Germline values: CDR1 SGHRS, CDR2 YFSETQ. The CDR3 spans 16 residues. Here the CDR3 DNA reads TGCGCCAGCAGCTTGGCCGCTGCGGGGGGCAACTACGAGCAGTACTTC. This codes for CASSLAAAGGNYEQYF.

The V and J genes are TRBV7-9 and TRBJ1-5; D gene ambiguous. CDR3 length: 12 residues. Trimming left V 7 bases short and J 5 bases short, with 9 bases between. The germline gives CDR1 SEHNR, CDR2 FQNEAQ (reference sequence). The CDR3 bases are TGTGCCAGCAACTCGGGCTATCAGCCCCAGCATTTT. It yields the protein CASNSGYQPQHF.

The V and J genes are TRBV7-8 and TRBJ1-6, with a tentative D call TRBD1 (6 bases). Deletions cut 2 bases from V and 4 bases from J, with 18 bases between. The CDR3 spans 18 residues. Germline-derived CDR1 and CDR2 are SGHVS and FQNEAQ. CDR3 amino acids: CASSLTPPGADYNSPLHF. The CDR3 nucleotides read TGTGCCAGCAGCTTAACCCCCCCAGGGGCAGATTATAATTCACCCCTCCACTTT.

CDR3 bases: TGTGCCAGCAGCTTTTTGGGTCCCCGATACTACGAGCAGTACTTC. It encodes CASSFLGPRYYEQYF. V is TRBV5-6 and J is TRBJ2-5, with unresolved D. Matching the DNA end better, TRBJ2-7 makes the J call doubtful. The CDR3 runs to 15 residues. Germline V gene sequence: CDR1 SGHDT, CDR2 YYEEEE.

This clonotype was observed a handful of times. The CDR3 nucleotides read TGCAGTGCTTCGTTGGGAGGCCCAGATACGCAGTATTTT. Protein: CSASLGGPDTQYF. The J gene is TRBJ2-3, the V gene TRBV20-1; D might be TRBD2 (6 bases). With 5 bases removed from V and 4 bases from J, the gap between germline ends came to 13 bases. The CDR3 runs 13 residues. Germline V gives CDR1 DFQATT, CDR2 SNEGSKA (reference sequence).

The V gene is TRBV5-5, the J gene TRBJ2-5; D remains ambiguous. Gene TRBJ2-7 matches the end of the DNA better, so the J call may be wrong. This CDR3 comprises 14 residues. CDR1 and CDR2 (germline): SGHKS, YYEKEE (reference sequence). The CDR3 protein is CASSLDSENYEQYF. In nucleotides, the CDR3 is TGTGCCAGCAGCTTGGATTCGGAAAATTACGAGCAGTACTTC.

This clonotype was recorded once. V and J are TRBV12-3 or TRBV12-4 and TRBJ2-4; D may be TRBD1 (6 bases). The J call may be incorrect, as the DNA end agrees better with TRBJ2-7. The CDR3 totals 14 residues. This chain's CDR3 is CASTIQGRGVEQYF. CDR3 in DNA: TGTGCCAGCACCATACAGGGTAGGGGTGTCGAGCAGTACTTC.

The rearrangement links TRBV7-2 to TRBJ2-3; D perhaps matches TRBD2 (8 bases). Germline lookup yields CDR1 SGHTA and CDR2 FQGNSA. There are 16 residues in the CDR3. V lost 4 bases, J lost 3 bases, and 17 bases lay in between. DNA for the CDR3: TGTGCCAGCAGCTCCCAAGGGGGCGGGGGGACAGATACGCAGTATTTT. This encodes CASSSQGGGGTDTQYF.

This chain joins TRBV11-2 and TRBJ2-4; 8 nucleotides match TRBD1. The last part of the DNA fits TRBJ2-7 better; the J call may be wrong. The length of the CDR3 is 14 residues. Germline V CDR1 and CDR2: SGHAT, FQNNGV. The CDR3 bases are TGTGCCAGCAGCAAACGGACAGGGTACCACGAGCAGTACTTC. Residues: CASSKRTGYHEQYF.

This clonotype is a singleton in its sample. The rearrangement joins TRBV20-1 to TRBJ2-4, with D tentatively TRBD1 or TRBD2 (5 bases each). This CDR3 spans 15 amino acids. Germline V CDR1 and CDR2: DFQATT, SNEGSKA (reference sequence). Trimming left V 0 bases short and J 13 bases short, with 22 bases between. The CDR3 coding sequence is TGCAGTGCTAGAGAATCAGGGCTTTGGATCGGGGAGCAGTACTTC. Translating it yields CSARESGLWIGEQYF.

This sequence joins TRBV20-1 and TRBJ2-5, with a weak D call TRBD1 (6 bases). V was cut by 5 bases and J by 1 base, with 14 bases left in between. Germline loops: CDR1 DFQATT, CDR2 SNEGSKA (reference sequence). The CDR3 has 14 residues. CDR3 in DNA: TGCAGTGCTTGTAACCGGGACACCCAAGAGACCCAGTACTTC. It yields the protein CSACNRDTQETQYF.

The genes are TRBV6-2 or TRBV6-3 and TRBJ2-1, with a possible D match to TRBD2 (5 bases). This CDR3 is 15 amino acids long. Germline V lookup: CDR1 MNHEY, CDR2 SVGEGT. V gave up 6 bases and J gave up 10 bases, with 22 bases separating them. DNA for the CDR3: TGTGCCAGCAGCCTCATCTCGGGGAGTAGAGGGGAGCAGTTCTTC. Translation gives CASSLISGSRGEQFF.

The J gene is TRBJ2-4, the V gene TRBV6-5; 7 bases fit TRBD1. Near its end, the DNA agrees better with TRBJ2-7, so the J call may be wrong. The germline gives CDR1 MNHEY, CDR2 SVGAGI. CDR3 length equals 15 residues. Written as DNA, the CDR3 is TGTGCCAGCAGTTACGCGAACAGGGGTAGGAACGAGCAGTACTTC. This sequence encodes CASSYANRGRNEQYF.

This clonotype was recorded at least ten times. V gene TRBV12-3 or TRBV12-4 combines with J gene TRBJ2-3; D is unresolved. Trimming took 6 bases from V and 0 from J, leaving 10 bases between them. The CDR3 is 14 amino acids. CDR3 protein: CASSLRASTDTQYF. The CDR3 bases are TGTGCCAGCAGCTTAAGGGCTAGCACAGATACGCAGTATTTT.

CDR3 in amino acids: CASSSRGLFNGYTF. For the CDR3, the DNA is TGTGCCAGCAGCTCCCGGGGTTTATTTAATGGCTACACCTTC. The V call is TRBV7-2, the J call TRBJ1-2; D ambiguous. Germline CDR1 and CDR2: SGHTA and FQGNSA. The CDR3 is 14 residues long. V was shortened by 4 bases and J by 6 bases, with 15 bases between the two germline ends.

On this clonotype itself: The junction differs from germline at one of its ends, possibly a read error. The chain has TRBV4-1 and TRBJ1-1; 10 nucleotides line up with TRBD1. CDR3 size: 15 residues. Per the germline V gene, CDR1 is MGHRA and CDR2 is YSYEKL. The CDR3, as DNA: TGCGCCAGCAGCCAACCGGGACAGGGGAACCCTGAAGCTTTCTTT. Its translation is CASSQPGQGNPEAFF.

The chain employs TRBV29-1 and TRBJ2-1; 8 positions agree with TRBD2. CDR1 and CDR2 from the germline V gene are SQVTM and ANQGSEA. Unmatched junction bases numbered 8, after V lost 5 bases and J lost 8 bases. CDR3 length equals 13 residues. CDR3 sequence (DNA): TGCAGCGTTACAAACCGGGGGGGTTATGAGCAGTTCTTC. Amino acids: CSVTNRGGYEQFF.